This passage covers 14 T cell receptor beta chains from one sample sequenced in a study of control samples from healthy donors and cancer patients. Only in-frame clones appear in the TCRdb table, and some are missing; sequencing was by immunoSEQ multiplex PCR. This table holds around 90,000 clones, roughly nine tenths found once. Material: blood. The receptors were sampled from a man in his thirties or forties in good health.

V gene TRBV18 combines with J gene TRBJ1-4, with TRBD1 matching 10 bases. Germline CDR1 is KGHSH and CDR2 is LQKENI. Germline trimming cut 6 bases from V and 0 bases from J; bases unmatched to any gene: 7. The CDR3 extends over 17 amino acids. In DNA form, the CDR3 reads TGTGCCAGCTCTGACAGGGGGCCCCTTGCAACTAATGAAAAACTGTTTTTT. Protein sequence: CASSDRGPLATNEKLFF. The variable domain in full, completed from reference TRBV18 and TRBJ1-4, reads NAGVMQNPRHLVRRRGQEARLRCSPMKGHSHVYWYRQLPEEGLKFMVYLQKENIIDESGMPKERFSAEFPKEGPSILRIQQVVRGDSAAYFCASSDRGPLATNEKLFFGSGTQLSVL.

The V and J genes are TRBV6-6 and TRBJ2-3; 16 bases agree with TRBD2. This CDR3 region has 19 residues. J gave up 0 bases and V 5 bases, and 8 bases lay outside the gene matches. Germline values: CDR1 MNHNY, CDR2 SVGAGI (reference sequence). CDR3 residues: CASSPHGTSGGASTDTQYF. CDR3 coding DNA: TGTGCCAGCAGTCCTCACGGGACTAGCGGGGGGGCCAGCACAGATACGCAGTATTTT.

This chain links TRBV10-3 with TRBJ2-1; 9 bases are shared with TRBD1. The CDR3 sequence is 12 residues long. J gave up 14 bases and V 5 bases, and 7 bases lay outside the gene matches. The germline V gene has CDR1 ENHRY and CDR2 SYGVKD. The CDR3 sequence: CAISSGQGREFF. CDR3 coding DNA: TGTGCCATCAGTTCGGGACAGGGAAGAGAGTTCTTC.

The J gene is TRBJ2-3, the V gene TRBV6-5; 7 bases are shared with TRBD1. CDR3 size: 15 residues. J gave up 5 bases and V 0 bases, and 5 bases lay outside the gene matches. Germline CDR1 and CDR2: MNHEY and SVGAGI. CDR3: CASSYSKGAVDTQYF. In DNA form, the CDR3 reads TGTGCCAGCAGTTACTCGAAGGGGGCCGTAGATACGCAGTATTTT.

This chain joins TRBV30 and TRBJ1-2; possible D gene TRBD1, 6 bases. V lost 0 bases to trimming and J lost 6 bases, with 14 bases between them. The CDR3 sequence is 14 residues long. Germline V lookup: CDR1 GTSNPN, CDR2 SVGIG (reference sequence). The chain's CDR3 is CAWSVSGGRNGYTF. CDR3 coding DNA: TGTGCCTGGAGTGTATCGGGGGGCCGTAATGGCTACACCTTC.

The V and J genes are TRBV3-1 (or the pseudogene TRBV3-2) and TRBJ1-2; no clear D gene. V was clipped by 4 bases and J by 9 bases, with 15 bases between them. The germline V gene encodes CDR1 LGHDT and CDR2 YNNKEL (reference sequence). The CDR3 consists of 13 residues. This CDR3 is CASSPLERESYTF. The CDR3 DNA reads TGTGCCAGCAGCCCCCTAGAGAGGGAGAGCTACACCTTC.

This chain uses TRBV21-1 with TRBJ2-1; the D call of TRBD1 is as the table states it, not checked on the DNA. TRBV21-1 is designated a pseudogene. This CDR3 contains 13 residues. The CDR3 DNA sequence: TGTGCCAGCAGCACAGGGCCCCGTAATGAGCAGTTCTTC. Its translation is CASSTGPRNEQFF.

The chain combines TRBV19 with TRBJ2-5; 7 bases match TRBD1. In germline, CDR1 is LNHDA, CDR2 SQIVND (reference sequence). The V gene end was trimmed by 9 bases and the J gene end by 4 bases; junction bases not matched to a gene: 8. The CDR3 has 13 amino acids. The CDR3 protein is CASRGTVLETQYF. CDR3 sequence (DNA): TGTGCCAGCCGTGGGACAGTTCTAGAGACCCAGTACTTC.

V is TRBV30 and J is TRBJ2-7; maybe TRBD1 (6 bases). Trimming shortened V by 2 bases and J by 3 bases, and 20 bases separated the two germline ends. This CDR3 has 16 amino acids. Germline CDR1 and CDR2: GTSNPN and SVGIG (reference sequence). CDR3 coding DNA: TGTGCCTGGAGTTCTACCCGACAGGAGGCGCGCTACGAGCAGTACGTC. Its protein product is CAWSSTRQEARYEQYV.

This chain links TRBV7-8 with TRBJ1-6; 9 bases match TRBD1. Losses at the gene ends were 5 bases for V and 7 bases for J; bases not matched to a gene: 3. Germline values: CDR1 SGHVS, CDR2 FQNEAQ. The CDR3 has 14 amino acids. DNA for the CDR3: TGTGCCAGCAGCGTGGACAGGGGAAATTCACCCCTCCACTTT. Its translation is CASSVDRGNSPLHF.

The chain combines TRBV11-2 with TRBJ1-2; 8 bases align to TRBD1. Trimming cost V 4 bases and J 8 bases; bases outside gene matches: 6. The CDR3 spans 13 residues. Germline V gene sequence: CDR1 SGHAT, CDR2 FQNNGV. The CDR3 here is CASSSDRARGYTF. CDR3 bases: TGTGCCAGCAGCTCGGACAGGGCGAGGGGCTACACCTTC. The variable domain in full, completed from reference TRBV11-2 and TRBJ1-2, reads EAGVAQSPRYKIIEKRQSVAFWCNPISGHATLYWYQQILGQGPKLLIQFQNNGVVDDSQLPKDRFSAERLKGVDSTLKIQPAKLEDSAVYLCASSSDRARGYTFGSGTRLTVV.

This clone appeared once. The CDR3 sequence: CATRTDGDTQYF. CDR3 bases: TGTGCCACCAGAACGGACGGGGATACGCAGTATTTT. The V gene is TRBV24-1, the J gene TRBJ2-3; unclear D gene. CDR3 length equals 12 residues. Germline V CDR1 and CDR2: KGHDR, SFDVKD. With 7 bases removed from V and 6 bases from J, the gap between germline ends came to 10 bases.

The chain is built from TRBV10-2 and TRBJ2-7, with 9 positions matching TRBD1. The junction had 10 bases not matched to a gene; V was cut back by 4 bases and J by 3 bases. The CDR3 has 16 amino acids. Germline-derived CDR1 and CDR2 are WSHSY and SAAADI. This CDR3 reads CASSATMTGGGYEQYV. The CDR3 nucleotides read TGCGCCAGCAGTGCTACCATGACAGGGGGGGGCTACGAGCAGTACGTC.

The chain is built from TRBV29-1 and TRBJ2-2; 8 bases are shared with TRBD1. Trimming cost V 6 bases and J 0 bases; bases outside gene matches: 6. Per germline, CDR1 SQVTM and CDR2 ANQGSEA. The CDR3 is made up of 15 amino acids. The CDR3 region has the DNA TGCAGCGTACAATACAGGGGGTCGAACACCGGGGAGCTGTTTTTT. Residues: CSVQYRGSNTGELFF.